Included here is one TCR beta chain sequence, with context. Its specificity is not known. These data belong to a study of cytomegalovirus exposure and HLA in healthy donors. Study-wide results and limits: Researchers catalogued approximately 170 TCR beta chains as cytomegalovirus-associated. Reported results showed that the classifier diagnosed cytomegalovirus status with high specificity and sensitivity.

Trimming took 6 bases from V and 1 from J; bases not matched to a gene: 12. The CDR3 consists of 18 residues. Germline CDR1 reads KGHSH; CDR2 reads LQKENI. Primers included in the PCR were 60 Vbeta and 13 Jbeta primers. Original analysis: Tens of millions of unique TCR beta chains, some 9.9 million shared, were counted in a later analysis. The assay was immunoSEQ multiplex PCR, and TCRdb's table has in-frame clones only and misses some. Clonal size and the V and J genes are those of that table, whereas D and trimming came from the DNA. The top ten hold roughly 2.5% of the sample, which has some 200,000 clones, about 81% seen once.

This TCR came from a woman in her forties in good health and CMV-seronegative. The gene calls are TRBV18 and TRBJ1-3, with 10 bases matching TRBD1. What was sequenced was PBMCs. The CDR3: CASSPVRTGGGSGNTIYF. In nucleotides, the CDR3 is TGTGCCAGCTCCCCCGTCAGGACAGGGGGTGGATCTGGAAACACCATATATTTT. Drawing the rest from reference TRBV18 and TRBJ1-3, the complete variable domain is NAGVMQNPRHLVRRRGQEARLRCSPMKGHSHVYWYRQLPEEGLKFMVYLQKENIIDESGMPKERFSAEFPKEGPSILRIQQVVRGDSAAYFCASSPVRTGGGSGNTIYFGEGSWLTVV.